The rows below give T cell receptor beta chains drawn from one sample of a study of early T cells in non-severe SARS-CoV-2 infection. TCRdb passed the 5' RACE reads through MiXCR, listing each CDR3 protein once. The sample yields 100,000 or so distinct CDR3 sequences, roughly 13% seen once. The sample was whole blood. These TCRs come from an adult who was a healthcare worker with PCR-confirmed SARS-CoV-2 infection or an uninfected control (not recorded which). The CDR3 runs from the conserved cysteine through the conserved F or W. Fields, in order: J gene, D gene, clone size, V gene, CDR3 protein, CDR3 DNA. D genes are given only for firm matches. For some rows the clone size is stated as once, few or many, or as a class when expanded; others skip it.

>TRBJ1-1|NA|NA|TRBV5-1
CASSSRGTEAFF
TGCGCCAGCAGCTCCCGGGGCACTGAAGCTTTCTTT
>TRBJ2-5|TRBD2|many|TRBV5-1
CASSLSGRAEETQYF
TGCGCCAGCAGCCTTAGCGGGAGGGCCGAAGAGACCCAGTACTTC
>TRBJ2-5|TRBD2|NA|TRBV18
CASSPGLPGETQYF
TGTGCCAGCTCACCGGGACTACCCGGGGAGACCCAGTACTTC
>TRBJ1-6|NA|many|TRBV10-3
CATTDIGQTNNSPLHF
TGTGCCACAACTGATATTGGACAAACCAATAATTCACCCCTCCACTTT
>TRBJ2-3|NA|NA|TRBV20-1
CSASGGPEDTQYF
TGCAGTGCTTCAGGCGGACCTGAAGATACGCAGTATTTT
>TRBJ2-1|NA|many|TRBV5-1
CASSQETGAGFF
TGCGCCAGCAGCCAAGAGACGGGTGCTGGGTTCTTC
>TRBJ1-4|NA|many|TRBV12-3/TRBV12-4
CASSWGGPNEKLFF
TGTGCCAGCAGTTGGGGGGGCCCCAATGAAAAACTGTTTTTT
>TRBJ1-1|NA|NA|TRBV7-9
CASSSTGINTEAFF
TGTGCCAGCAGCTCTACAGGGATTAACACTGAAGCTTTCTTT
>TRBJ2-7|TRBD2|many|TRBV20-1
CSAWGTSGRHEQYF
TGCAGTGCCTGGGGGACTAGCGGGAGACACGAGCAGTACTTC
>TRBJ2-2|NA|many|TRBV28
CASTKYRFGTGELFF
TGTGCCAGCACGAAATACAGGTTTGGGACCGGGGAGCTGTTTTTT
>TRBJ2-2|TRBD2|few|TRBV4-3
CASSPIRGLARGELFF
TGCGCCAGCAGCCCGATTCGGGGACTAGCTCGTGGGGAGCTGTTTTTT
>TRBJ2-7|NA|NA|TRBV15
CATSRREEGSEQYF
TGTGCCACCAGCAGACGAGAGGAAGGATCCGAGCAGTACTTC
>TRBJ1-1|NA|few|TRBV5-1
CASSLVVGTAGEAFF
TGCGCCAGCAGCTTGGTGGTTGGGACGGCCGGTGAAGCTTTCTTT
>TRBJ2-6|NA|NA|TRBV15
CATSRDFTDFSGANVLTF
TGTGCCACCAGCAGAGATTTCACTGATTTCTCTGGGGCCAACGTCCTGACTTTC
>TRBJ2-7|TRBD2|many|TRBV12-3/TRBV12-4
CASSPKWEGPYEQYF
TGTGCCAGCAGTCCTAAGTGGGAGGGGCCCTACGAGCAGTACTTC
>TRBJ2-7|NA|many|TRBV28
CASSVIRNEQYF
TGTGCCAGCAGTGTCATTAGGAACGAGCAGTACTTC
>TRBJ2-7|NA|many|TRBV13
CASSRRDANEQYF
TGTGCCAGCAGCCGAAGGGACGCCAACGAGCAGTACTTC
>TRBJ2-3|NA|many|TRBV6-5
CASSYSPGPDTQYF
TGTGCCAGCAGTTACTCACCGGGCCCCGATACGCAGTATTTT
>TRBJ2-7|NA|many|TRBV5-1
CASSLAGGSEYEQYF
TGCGCCAGCAGCTTGGCCGGAGGATCGGAATACGAGCAGTACTTC
>TRBJ2-2|NA|few|TRBV9
CASKGNTGELFF
TGTGCCAGCAAAGGGAACACCGGGGAGCTGTTTTTT
>TRBJ2-1|NA|many|TRBV6-4
CASSESSNYEQFF
TGTGCCAGCAGTGAGTCTAGCAACTATGAGCAGTTCTTC
>TRBJ1-5|NA|many|TRBV7-2
CASSLRGNQPQHF
TGTGCCAGCAGCTTAAGGGGAAATCAGCCCCAGCATTTT
>TRBJ2-1|NA|few|TRBV27
CASKIRPPQLVPSYNEQFF
TGTGCCAGCAAAATCAGACCCCCGCAGCTAGTACCCTCCTACAATGAGCAGTTCTTC
>TRBJ2-1|NA|few|TRBV10-2
CASSEGVASYNEQFF
TGCGCCAGCAGTGAGGGCGTAGCGTCCTACAATGAGCAGTTCTTC
>TRBJ1-2|NA|many|TRBV12-3/TRBV12-4
CASSLASNYGYTF
TGTGCCAGCAGTTTAGCAAGTAACTATGGCTACACCTTC
>TRBJ2-7|NA|few|TRBV28
CASSFGITAYEQYF
TGTGCCAGCAGTTTTGGTATTACTGCCTACGAGCAGTACTTC
>TRBJ1-1|NA|many|TRBV28
CASSSPGENTEAFF
TGTGCCAGCAGCTCACCGGGAGAGAACACTGAAGCTTTCTTT
>TRBJ1-2|NA|few|TRBV4-2
CASSQDQGQGYGYTF
TGTGCCAGCAGCCAAGATCAGGGCCAAGGCTATGGCTACACCTTC
>TRBJ2-3|NA|many|TRBV11-2
CASSLLFGDTQYF
TGTGCCAGCAGCTTACTCTTCGGAGATACGCAGTATTTT
>TRBJ2-3|NA|NA|TRBV5-1
CASSSGLDTDTQYF
TGCGCCAGCAGCTCGGGCTTAGACACAGATACGCAGTATTTT
>TRBJ2-1|NA|many|TRBV7-2
CASSFDPPHEQFF
TGTGCCAGCAGCTTCGATCCCCCCCATGAGCAGTTCTTC
>TRBJ2-7|NA|NA|TRBV27
CASSPTRDPYEQYF
TGTGCCAGCAGCCCTACCCGGGACCCCTACGAGCAGTACTTC
>TRBJ1-1|NA|many|TRBV24-1
CATSDLEGRRAFF
TGTGCCACCAGTGATTTGGAGGGGCGCAGGGCTTTCTTT
>TRBJ2-5|NA|NA|TRBV29-1
CSVVAAETQYF
TGCAGCGTTGTTGCGGCGGAGACCCAGTACTTC
>TRBJ1-6|TRBD1|few|TRBV6-2/TRBV6-3
CASSYSFGRGYSPLHF
TGTGCCAGCAGTTACTCGTTCGGCAGGGGGTACTCACCCCTCCACTTT
>TRBJ2-1|TRBD2|few|TRBV20-1
CSARFGGGSYNEQFF
TGCAGTGCTAGATTCGGCGGGGGCTCCTACAATGAGCAGTTCTTC
>TRBJ2-2|NA|few|TRBV6-6
CASSYSESTGELFF
TGTGCCAGCAGTTACTCCGAGAGCACCGGGGAGCTGTTTTTT
>TRBJ2-5|NA|NA|TRBV13
CASSLRSTHQETQYF
TGTGCCAGCAGCTTACGAAGCACCCACCAAGAGACCCAGTACTTC
>TRBJ2-3|NA|few|TRBV12-3/TRBV12-4
CASSPLDTQYF
TGTGCCAGCAGTCCCCTGGATACGCAGTATTTT
>TRBJ2-2|TRBD2|NA|TRBV24-1
CATMASKTSGSTGELFF
TGTGCCACTATGGCGAGTAAGACTAGCGGGAGTACCGGGGAGCTGTTTTTT
>TRBJ2-1|NA|few|TRBV24-1
CATSDAASNEQFF
TGTGCCACCAGTGATGCGGCCAGTAATGAGCAGTTCTTC
>TRBJ2-2|NA|few|TRBV27
CASRRQFVSGELFF
TGTGCCAGCAGGCGACAGTTCGTCAGCGGGGAGCTGTTTTTT